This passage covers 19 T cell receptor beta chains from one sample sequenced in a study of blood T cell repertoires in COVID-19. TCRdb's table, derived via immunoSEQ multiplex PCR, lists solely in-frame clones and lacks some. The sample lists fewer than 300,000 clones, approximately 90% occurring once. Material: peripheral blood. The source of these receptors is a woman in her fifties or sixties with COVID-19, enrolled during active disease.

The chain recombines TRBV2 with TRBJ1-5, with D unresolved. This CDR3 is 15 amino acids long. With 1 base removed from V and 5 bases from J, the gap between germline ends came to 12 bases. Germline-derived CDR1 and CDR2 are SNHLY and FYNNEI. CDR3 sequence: CASSEDGLPDQPQHF. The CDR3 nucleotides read TGTGCCAGCAGTGAAGATGGGCTGCCTGATCAGCCCCAGCATTTT. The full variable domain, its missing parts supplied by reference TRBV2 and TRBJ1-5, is EPEVTQTPSHQVTQMGQEVILRCVPISNHLYFYWYRQILGQKVEFLVSFYNNEISEKSEIFDDQFSVERPDGSNFTLKIRSTKLEDSAMYFCASSEDGLPDQPQHFGDGTRLSIL.

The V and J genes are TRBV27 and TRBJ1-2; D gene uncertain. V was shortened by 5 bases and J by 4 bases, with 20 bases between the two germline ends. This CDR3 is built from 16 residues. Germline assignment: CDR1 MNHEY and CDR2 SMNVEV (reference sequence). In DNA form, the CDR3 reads TGTGCCAGCAGTCTGAGACCGGTCTACTCTAGCTATGGCTACACCTTC. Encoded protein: CASSLRPVYSSYGYTF.

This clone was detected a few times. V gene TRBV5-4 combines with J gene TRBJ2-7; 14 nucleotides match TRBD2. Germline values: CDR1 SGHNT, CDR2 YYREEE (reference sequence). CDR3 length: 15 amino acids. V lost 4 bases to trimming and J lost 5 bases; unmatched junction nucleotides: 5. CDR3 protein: CASSRLAGGADEQYF. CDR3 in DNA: TGTGCCAGCAGCAGACTAGCGGGAGGGGCCGACGAGCAGTACTTC.

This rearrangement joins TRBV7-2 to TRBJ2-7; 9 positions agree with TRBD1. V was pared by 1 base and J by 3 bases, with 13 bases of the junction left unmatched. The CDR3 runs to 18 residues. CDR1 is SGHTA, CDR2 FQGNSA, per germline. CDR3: CASSLVSGTGNIIYEQYF. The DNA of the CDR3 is TGTGCCAGCAGCTTAGTGTCTGGGACAGGGAATATAATCTACGAGCAGTACTTC.

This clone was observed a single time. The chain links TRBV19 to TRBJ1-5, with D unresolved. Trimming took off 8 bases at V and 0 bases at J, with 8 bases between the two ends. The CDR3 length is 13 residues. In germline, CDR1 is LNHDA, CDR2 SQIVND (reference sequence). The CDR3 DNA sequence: TGTGCCAGTGGACTCTATAGCAATCAGCCCCAGCATTTT. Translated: CASGLYSNQPQHF.

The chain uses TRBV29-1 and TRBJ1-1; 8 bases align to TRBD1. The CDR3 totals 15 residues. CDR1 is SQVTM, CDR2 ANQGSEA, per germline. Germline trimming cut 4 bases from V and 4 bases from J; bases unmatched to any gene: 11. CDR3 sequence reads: CSVGPYIDRGTEAFF. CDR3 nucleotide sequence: TGCAGCGTTGGACCCTACATTGACAGGGGCACTGAAGCTTTCTTT.

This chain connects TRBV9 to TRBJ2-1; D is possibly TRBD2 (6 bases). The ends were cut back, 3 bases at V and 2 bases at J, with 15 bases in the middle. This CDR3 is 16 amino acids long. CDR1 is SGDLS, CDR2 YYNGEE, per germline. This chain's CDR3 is CASSETQGEAYNEQFF. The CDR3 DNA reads TGTGCCAGCAGCGAGACTCAAGGGGAGGCCTACAATGAGCAGTTCTTC.

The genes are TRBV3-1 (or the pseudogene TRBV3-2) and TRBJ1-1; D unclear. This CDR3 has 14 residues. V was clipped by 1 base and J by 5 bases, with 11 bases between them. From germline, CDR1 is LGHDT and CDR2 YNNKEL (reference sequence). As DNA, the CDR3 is TGTGCCAGCAGCCAAGTACGAGGGTCGACTGAAGCTTTCTTT. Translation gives CASSQVRGSTEAFF.

The CDR3 spells CASSRQGTGDYGYTF. In DNA form, the CDR3 reads TGTGCCAGCAGCCGACAAGGGACAGGGGACTATGGCTACACCTTC. The V call is TRBV11-2, the J call TRBJ1-2; 10 bases fit TRBD1. The CDR3 consists of 15 residues. With V trimmed by 5 bases and J by 3 bases, 6 bases remained unmatched. Germline V gene sequence: CDR1 SGHAT, CDR2 FQNNGV.

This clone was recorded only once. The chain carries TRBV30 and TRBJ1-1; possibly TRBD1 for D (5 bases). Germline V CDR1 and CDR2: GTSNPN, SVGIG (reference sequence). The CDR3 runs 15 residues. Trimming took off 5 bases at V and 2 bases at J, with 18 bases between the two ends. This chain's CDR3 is CAWLRTGGVNTEAFF. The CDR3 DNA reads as TGTGCCTGGCTACGGACGGGAGGGGTAAACACTGAAGCTTTCTTT.

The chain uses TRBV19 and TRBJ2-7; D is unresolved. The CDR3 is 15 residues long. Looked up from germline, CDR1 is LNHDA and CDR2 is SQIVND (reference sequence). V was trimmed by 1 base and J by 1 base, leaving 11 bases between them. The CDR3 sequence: CASSIGGTASYEQYF. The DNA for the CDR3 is TGTGCCAGTAGTATAGGAGGAACCGCTTCCTACGAGCAGTACTTC. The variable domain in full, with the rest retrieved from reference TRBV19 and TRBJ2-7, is DGGITQSPKYLFRKEGQNVTLSCEQNLNHDAMYWYRQDPGQGLRLIYYSQIVNDFQKGDIAEGYSVSREKKESFPLTVTSAQKNPTAFYLCASSIGGTASYEQYFGPGTRLTVT.

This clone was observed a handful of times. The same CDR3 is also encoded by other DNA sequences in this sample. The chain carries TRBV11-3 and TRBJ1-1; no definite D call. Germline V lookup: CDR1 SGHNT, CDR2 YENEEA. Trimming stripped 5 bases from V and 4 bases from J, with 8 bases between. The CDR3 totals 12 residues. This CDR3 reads CASSLAGTEAFF. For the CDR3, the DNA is TGTGCCAGCAGCCTGGCGGGCACTGAAGCTTTCTTT.

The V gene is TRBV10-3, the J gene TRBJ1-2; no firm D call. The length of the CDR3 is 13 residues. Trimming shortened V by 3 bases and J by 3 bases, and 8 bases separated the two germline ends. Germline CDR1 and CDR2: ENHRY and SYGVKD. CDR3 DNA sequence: TGTGCCATCAGTGAAAAAGAGGACTATGGCTACACCTTC. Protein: CAISEKEDYGYTF.

CDR3 residues: CASSPGLTTEEKLFF. The DNA of the CDR3 is TGTGCCAGCAGCCCGGGACTGACCACGGAGGAAAAACTGTTTTTT. This chain uses TRBV5-4 with TRBJ1-4, with a tentative D call TRBD1 (5 bases). V was shortened by 4 bases and J by 8 bases, with 18 bases between the two germline ends. Germline-derived CDR1 and CDR2 are SGHNT and YYREEE (reference sequence). CDR3 length: 15 amino acids.

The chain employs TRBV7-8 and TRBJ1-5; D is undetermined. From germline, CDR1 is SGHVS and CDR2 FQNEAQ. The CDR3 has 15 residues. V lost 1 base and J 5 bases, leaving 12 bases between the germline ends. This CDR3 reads CASSLERSRDQPQHF. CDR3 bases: TGTGCCAGCAGCTTAGAGCGCAGCCGGGATCAGCCCCAGCATTTT.

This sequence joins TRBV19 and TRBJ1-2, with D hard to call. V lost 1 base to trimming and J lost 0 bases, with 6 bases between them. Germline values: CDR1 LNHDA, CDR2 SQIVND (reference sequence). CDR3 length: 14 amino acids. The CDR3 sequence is CASSIGGPNYGYTF. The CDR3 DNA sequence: TGTGCCAGTAGTATAGGAGGTCCTAACTATGGCTACACCTTC. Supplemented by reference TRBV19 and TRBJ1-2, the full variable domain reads DGGITQSPKYLFRKEGQNVTLSCEQNLNHDAMYWYRQDPGQGLRLIYYSQIVNDFQKGDIAEGYSVSREKKESFPLTVTSAQKNPTAFYLCASSIGGPNYGYTFGSGTRLTVV.

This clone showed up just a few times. Here the CDR3 DNA reads TGTGCCACCAGCACTGAAATTTCTAGGACAGGGGATAACTATGGCTACACCTTC. This translates into CATSTEISRTGDNYGYTF. V usage is TRBV15 and J usage is TRBJ1-2; 9 bases map to TRBD1. Germline-derived CDR1 and CDR2 are LNHNV and YYDKDF (reference sequence). V gave up 4 bases and J gave up 1 base; unmatched junction bases: 13. The CDR3 is 18 amino acids.

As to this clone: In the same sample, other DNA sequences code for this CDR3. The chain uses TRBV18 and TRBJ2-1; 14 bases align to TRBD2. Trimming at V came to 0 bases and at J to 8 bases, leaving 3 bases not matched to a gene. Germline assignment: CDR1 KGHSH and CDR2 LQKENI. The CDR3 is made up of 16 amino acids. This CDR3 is CASSPPGLAGGDEQFF. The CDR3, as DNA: TGTGCCAGCTCACCACCAGGACTAGCGGGAGGTGATGAGCAGTTCTTC.

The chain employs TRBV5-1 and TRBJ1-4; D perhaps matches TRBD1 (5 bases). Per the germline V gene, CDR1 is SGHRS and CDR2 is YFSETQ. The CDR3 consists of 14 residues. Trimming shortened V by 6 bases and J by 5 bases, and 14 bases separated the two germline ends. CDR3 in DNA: TGCGCCAGCACCCTCACAGGTTGGAATGAAAAACTGTTTTTT. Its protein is CASTLTGWNEKLFF. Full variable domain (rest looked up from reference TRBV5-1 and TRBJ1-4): KAGVTQTPRYLIKTRGQQVTLSCSPISGHRSVSWYQQTPGQGLQFLFEYFSETQRNKGNFPGRFSGRQFSNSRSEMNVSTLELGDSALYLCASTLTGWNEKLFFGSGTQLSVL.